This TCR beta chain stems from a study of T cells after yellow fever vaccination. The sample holds many counts of this clonotype. TCRdb recomputed calls from the 5' RACE reads with MiXCR, one row per CDR3 protein. Of about 320,000 distinct CDR3 sequences in the sample, 3.5% to 5% were seen once. The starting material was PBMCs, obtained 15 days after the yellow fever booster vaccination. This receptor was obtained from a man aged 18 to 29 who received the YFV17D yellow fever vaccine.

This CDR3 is CASSAARAGVDEQYV. The CDR3, as DNA: TGTGCCAGCAGTGCCGCCAGGGCTGGGGTGGACGAGCAGTACGTC. This chain joins TRBV12-3 or TRBV12-4 and TRBJ2-7; possible D gene TRBD1, 5 bases. The CDR3 length is 15 residues. Trimming left V 5 bases short and J 5 bases short, with 19 bases between.